The rows below give T cell receptor beta chains drawn from one sample of a study of T cells in Graves' hyperthyroidism and ophthalmopathy. One entry per CDR3 protein results from TCRdb running MiXCR on the multiplex PCR reads. The sample has some 490,000 distinct CDR3 sequences, 22% seen once. The material sequenced was blood. The receptors stem from a woman aged 70-85 years with Graves' ophthalmopathy. CDR3s include the opening cysteine and the closing phenylalanine or tryptophan. The order of the fields is CDR3 protein, CDR3 DNA, J gene, clone size, V gene, D gene. The D gene is left open where the match is weak. Clone size appears in some rows only: once, few, many, or a class for an expanded clone.

CDR3 protein: CAWSRRHNEQFF
CDR3 DNA: TGTGCCTGGAGTCGGCGGCACAATGAGCAGTTCTTC
J gene: TRBJ2-1
clone size: many
V gene: TRBV30
D gene: NA

CDR3 protein: CAWSAEVNEKLFF
CDR3 DNA: TGTGCCTGGAGTGCCGAGGTCAATGAAAAACTGTTTTTT
J gene: TRBJ1-4
clone size: few
V gene: TRBV30
D gene: NA

CDR3 protein: CASSQELAGEKLFF
CDR3 DNA: TGTGCCAGCAGCCAAGAGCTAGCGGGTGAAAAACTGTTTTTT
J gene: TRBJ1-4
clone size: NA
V gene: TRBV4-2
D gene: NA

CDR3 protein: CSGRQGGTDTQYF
CDR3 DNA: TGCAGCGGCCGACAGGGTGGCACAGATACGCAGTATTTT
J gene: TRBJ2-3
clone size: few
V gene: TRBV29-1
D gene: TRBD1

CDR3 protein: CASTLLTFKNIQYF
CDR3 DNA: TGTGCCAGCACCCTTTTGACTTTCAAAAACATTCAGTACTTC
J gene: TRBJ2-4
clone size: NA
V gene: TRBV5-6
D gene: NA

CDR3 protein: CASRQGHTEAFF
CDR3 DNA: TGTGCCAGCCGACAGGGGCACACTGAAGCTTTCTTT
J gene: TRBJ1-1
clone size: many
V gene: TRBV12-3/TRBV12-4
D gene: TRBD1

CDR3 protein: CASSPKAGGRTEAFF
CDR3 DNA: TGTGCCAGCTCACCGAAAGCAGGGGGAAGGACTGAAGCTTTCTTT
J gene: TRBJ1-1
clone size: few
V gene: TRBV18
D gene: TRBD1

CDR3 protein: CASSDLGGGADTQYF
CDR3 DNA: TGTGCCAGCAGTGACCTCGGGGGGGGGGCAGATACGCAGTATTTT
J gene: TRBJ2-3
clone size: NA
V gene: TRBV25-1
D gene: TRBD2

CDR3 protein: CASNGLTSTDTQYF
CDR3 DNA: TGTGCCAGCAACGGACTGACTAGCACAGATACGCAGTATTTT
J gene: TRBJ2-3
clone size: few
V gene: TRBV5-8
D gene: NA

CDR3 protein: CASIEERANTGELFF
CDR3 DNA: TGTGCCAGCATCGAAGAGAGAGCGAACACCGGGGAGCTGTTTTTT
J gene: TRBJ2-2
clone size: many
V gene: TRBV12-3/TRBV12-4
D gene: NA

CDR3 protein: CARELDEQYF
CDR3 DNA: TGTGCCAGGGAATTGGACGAGCAGTACTTC
J gene: TRBJ2-7
clone size: few
V gene: TRBV6-1
D gene: NA

CDR3 protein: CASSMGQGAVGYGYTF
CDR3 DNA: TGTGCCAGCAGCATGGGACAGGGGGCAGTCGGCTATGGCTACACCTTC
J gene: TRBJ1-2
clone size: few
V gene: TRBV11-2
D gene: TRBD1

CDR3 protein: CASSAYVSGRMDEQFF
CDR3 DNA: TGTGCCAGCAGCGCATACGTTAGCGGGCGAATGGATGAGCAGTTCTTC
J gene: TRBJ2-1
clone size: NA
V gene: TRBV9
D gene: TRBD2

CDR3 protein: CASGQGTGTEAFF
CDR3 DNA: TGTGCCAGCGGACAGGGAACGGGCACTGAAGCTTTCTTT
J gene: TRBJ1-1
clone size: NA
V gene: TRBV19
D gene: TRBD1

CDR3 protein: CASNLASGQGREKLFF
CDR3 DNA: TGTGCCAGCAACCTTGCTTCTGGACAGGGTCGAGAAAAACTGTTTTTT
J gene: TRBJ1-4
clone size: many
V gene: TRBV2
D gene: TRBD1

CDR3 protein: CASTFPNGRGEQFF
CDR3 DNA: TGCGCCAGCACCTTCCCCAATGGGAGGGGTGAGCAGTTCTTC
J gene: TRBJ2-1
clone size: few
V gene: TRBV5-1
D gene: TRBD2

CDR3 protein: CASSPRPTAEAFF
CDR3 DNA: TGTGCCAGCAGCCCCCGACCGACGGCTGAAGCTTTCTTT
J gene: TRBJ1-1
clone size: many
V gene: TRBV7-2
D gene: NA

CDR3 protein: CASSWGQGAYGYTF
CDR3 DNA: TGTGCCAGCAGCTGGGGACAGGGGGCTTATGGCTACACCTTC
J gene: TRBJ1-2
clone size: few
V gene: TRBV7-2
D gene: TRBD1

CDR3 protein: CASSLGQGRDTQYF
CDR3 DNA: TGCGCCAGCAGCCTGGGACAGGGGCGGGATACGCAGTATTTT
J gene: TRBJ2-3
clone size: few
V gene: TRBV5-1
D gene: TRBD1

CDR3 protein: CASSLETGMENIQYF
CDR3 DNA: TGCGCCAGCAGCTTGGAAACAGGGATGGAAAACATTCAGTACTTC
J gene: TRBJ2-4
clone size: NA
V gene: TRBV5-1
D gene: NA

CDR3 protein: CASSLPGGGTEAFF
CDR3 DNA: TGCGCCAGCAGCTTGCCGGGAGGCGGCACTGAAGCTTTCTTT
J gene: TRBJ1-1
clone size: NA
V gene: TRBV5-1
D gene: NA

CDR3 protein: CASSWREGNEQFF
CDR3 DNA: TGTGCCAGCAGCTGGCGGGAGGGGAATGAGCAGTTCTTC
J gene: TRBJ2-1
clone size: many
V gene: TRBV11-2
D gene: TRBD2

CDR3 protein: CASPPPGSTHEQFF
CDR3 DNA: TGTGCCAGCCCCCCCCCCGGCTCTACCCATGAGCAGTTCTTC
J gene: TRBJ2-1
clone size: few
V gene: TRBV28
D gene: NA

CDR3 protein: CASSLGGGHVNTEAFF
CDR3 DNA: TGTGCCAGCAGCTTGGGGGGGGGACATGTGAACACTGAAGCTTTCTTT
J gene: TRBJ1-1
clone size: NA
V gene: TRBV5-5
D gene: NA

CDR3 protein: CASSQDSSTGELFF
CDR3 DNA: TGCGCCAGCAGCCAAGATTCTTCCACCGGGGAGCTGTTTTTT
J gene: TRBJ2-2
clone size: NA
V gene: TRBV4-3
D gene: NA

CDR3 protein: CASSQDPASGSTGELFF
CDR3 DNA: TGTGCCAGCAGCCAAGATCCTGCTAGCGGGAGTACCGGGGAGCTGTTTTTT
J gene: TRBJ2-2
clone size: NA
V gene: TRBV4-2
D gene: TRBD2

CDR3 protein: CSVDSETQYF
CDR3 DNA: TGCAGCGTTGATTCCGAGACCCAGTACTTC
J gene: TRBJ2-5
clone size: few
V gene: TRBV29-1
D gene: NA

CDR3 protein: CAISEDGISYEQYF
CDR3 DNA: TGTGCCATCAGTGAGGATGGGATCTCCTACGAGCAGTACTTC
J gene: TRBJ2-7
clone size: many
V gene: TRBV10-3
D gene: NA

CDR3 protein: CASSHGRTPTDTQYF
CDR3 DNA: TGCGCCAGCAGCCACGGACGGACACCCACAGATACGCAGTATTTT
J gene: TRBJ2-3
clone size: few
V gene: TRBV4-1
D gene: NA

CDR3 protein: CSASGRAGYNEQFF
CDR3 DNA: TGCAGTGCTAGCGGGAGGGCCGGGTACAATGAGCAGTTCTTC
J gene: TRBJ2-1
clone size: NA
V gene: TRBV20-1
D gene: TRBD2

CDR3 protein: CASSFQVTYEQYF
CDR3 DNA: TGTGCCAGCAGCTTCCAGGTTACCTACGAGCAGTACTTC
J gene: TRBJ2-7
clone size: NA
V gene: TRBV7-2
D gene: NA

CDR3 protein: CASSFWGRAGNEQFF
CDR3 DNA: TGTGCCAGCAGTTTTTGGGGGAGGGCCGGCAATGAGCAGTTCTTC
J gene: TRBJ2-1
clone size: NA
V gene: TRBV12-3/TRBV12-4
D gene: TRBD2

CDR3 protein: CASSLGGRVTDTQYF
CDR3 DNA: TGTGCCAGCAGCTTAGGTGGGAGGGTCACAGATACGCAGTATTTT
J gene: TRBJ2-3
clone size: many
V gene: TRBV11-2
D gene: TRBD2